The T cell receptor (beta chain) described here comes from a study of cytomegalovirus exposure and HLA in healthy donors. Broader study findings: One variant, a missense change in DCLRE1C, was linked in a later analysis to TCR beta V- and J-gene trimming. The authors excluded some V segments, including TRBV6-2 and TRBV6-3, as indistinguishable. An analysis done earlier found most TCR beta V segments productive about 90% or about 30% of the time.

About this clone itself: The antigen remains undetermined.

Primers included in the PCR were 60 Vbeta and 13 Jbeta primers. Here immunoSEQ multiplex PCR was the method, and the copy in TCRdb shows in-frame clones only, minus some. The sample lists more than 130,000 clones, just under 85% seen once, with about 3.9% in the top ten. The V gene end was trimmed by 6 bases and the J gene end by 0 bases; junction bases not matched to a gene: 10. Germline V gene sequence: CDR1 LNHDA, CDR2 SQIVND (reference sequence). This CDR3 has 17 residues. Specimen: PBMCs. The TCR originated in a man aged 40-50 years in good health and CMV-seropositive. The rearrangement joins TRBV19 to TRBJ1-2; 10 bases map to TRBD1. Here the CDR3 DNA reads TGTGCCAGTAGCCCGACAGGGGGCGCATTGCCTAACTATGGCTACACCTTC. It translates to CASSPTGGALPNYGYTF.